Listed below are T cell receptor beta chains from one sample, sequenced in a study of blood T cell repertoires in COVID-19. TCRdb keeps only in-frame clones here, not all; method: immunoSEQ multiplex PCR. The sample carries fewer than 150,000 clones, about 72% recorded once. The sample comprised peripheral blood. These receptors came from a man aged 55 to 70 who had recovered from COVID-19. Both conserved end residues are part of each CDR3. A D gene is named only where the DNA matches it firmly. Size tells how often a clone was seen (once, few, many) or the class of an expanded clone, and some rows leave it out.

cdr3_aa | cdr3_nt | j_call | v_call | d_call | clone_size
CASSLISAGNTEAFF | TGTGCCAGCTCCCTGATCTCGGCGGGGAACACTGAAGCTTTCTTT | TRBJ1-1 | TRBV5-6 | . | few
CASTIRGGTDTQYF | TGTGCCAGTACCATCAGGGGAGGCACAGATACGCAGTATTTT | TRBJ2-3 | TRBV19 | . | once
CASSTGTKQYF | TGTGCCAGCAGCACCGGGACAAAGCAGTATTTT | TRBJ2-3 | TRBV7-9 | . | .
CASSSDRAANEKLFF | TGTGCCAGCAGCTCCGACAGGGCTGCTAATGAAAAACTGTTTTTT | TRBJ1-4 | TRBV7-2 | TRBD1 | .
CATSDPGSGRDTQYF | TGTGCCACCAGTGATCCCGGGAGTGGTAGGGATACGCAGTATTTT | TRBJ2-3 | TRBV24-1 | . | once
CASSVGQGNSPLHF | TGTGCCAGCAGCGTTGGACAGGGAAATTCACCCCTCCACTTT | TRBJ1-6 | TRBV9 | TRBD1 | .
CASSPPGTMTGELFF | TGTGCCAGCAGCCCCCCCGGGACAATGACCGGGGAGCTGTTTTTT | TRBJ2-2 | TRBV7-2 | . | .
CASSLTSGVQGAQYF | TGTGCCAGCAGCTTGACTAGCGGGGTGCAGGGGGCGCAGTATTTT | TRBJ2-3 | TRBV5-4 | TRBD2 | .
CASSLGQGRGETQYF | TGCGCCAGCAGCTTGGGGCAGGGGAGAGGCGAGACCCAGTACTTC | TRBJ2-5 | TRBV5-1 | . | few
CASSPLVGGNQPQHF | TGTGCCAGCTCACCTCTGGTGGGAGGCAATCAGCCCCAGCATTTT | TRBJ1-5 | TRBV18 | . | .
CASRQAASGVTGELFF | TGTGCCAGCAGACAAGCAGCTAGCGGGGTCACCGGGGAGCTGTTTTTT | TRBJ2-2 | TRBV3-1/TRBV3-2 | TRBD2 | .
CASTSVSGRETQYF | TGTGCCAGCACCTCGGTTAGCGGTAGGGAGACCCAGTACTTC | TRBJ2-5 | TRBV28 | . | .
CASSREGELFF | TGTGCCAGCTCACGTGAGGGGGAACTGTTTTTT | TRBJ1-4 | TRBV18 | . | .
CASSLSGGANEKLFF | TGTGCCAGCAGCCTCTCCGGGGGAGCTAATGAAAAACTGTTTTTT | TRBJ1-4 | TRBV5-5 | . | .
CASTQGYYGYTF | TGTGCCAGTACACAGGGGTACTATGGCTACACCTTC | TRBJ1-2 | TRBV19 | TRBD1 | .
CASSEQPRGTNEKLFF | TGTGCCAGCAGTGAGCAGCCCCGGGGGACTAATGAAAAACTGTTTTTT | TRBJ1-4 | TRBV2 | . | .
CATSETDIYGYTF | TGTGCCACCAGTGAAACCGACATATATGGCTACACCTTC | TRBJ1-2 | TRBV24-1 | . | .
CASSYSNRGQTEAFF | TGTGCCAGCAGTTACTCGAACAGGGGACAGACTGAAGCTTTCTTT | TRBJ1-1 | TRBV6-5 | TRBD1 | .
CASSLGDRGHTEAFF | TGTGCCAGCAGCTTAGGGGACAGGGGGCACACTGAAGCTTTCTTT | TRBJ1-1 | TRBV11-1 | TRBD1 | .